This T cell receptor beta chain appears in the sequencing data of a study of monozygotic twins with inflammatory bowel disease. Germline CDR1 reads SSHAT; CDR2 reads FNYEAQ (reference sequence). CDR3 length: 15 residues. General study findings and limits: Repertoire likeness was no different across concordant and discordant twins, perhaps owing to restricted power. Twins with IBD had fewer clonotypes in common with others than healthy twins, particularly during disease activity.

Samples each yielded cDNA through eight separate reactions. TCRdb reprocessed the 5' RACE reads, keeping one entry per CDR3 protein, no DNA. The table lists about 380,000 distinct CDR3 sequences. On this clonotype itself: Its cognate antigen is unknown.

The chain is built from TRBV7-7 and TRBJ2-1; TCRdb designates TRBD1, a call that cannot be tested without DNA. Material for sequencing was blood. This TCR derives from a human donor with ulcerative colitis or Crohn's disease, or a healthy co-twin of an affected twin (not recorded which). CDR3 sequence reads: CASSYDPGQGSEQFF.